Shown below are 6 T cell receptor beta chains from a single sample sequenced in a study of blood T cell repertoires in COVID-19. The table came from immunoSEQ multiplex PCR; TCRdb's copy has only in-frame clones and leaves some out. The profile shows under 250,000 clones, about 83% of them singletons. Sequencing was done on a sample of peripheral blood. The receptors stem from a man aged 30 to 39 who had recovered from COVID-19.

This rearrangement joins TRBV2 to TRBJ2-7; a weak D match, TRBD1 (5 bases). V gave up 6 bases and J gave up 0 bases, with 12 bases separating them. The germline CDR1 and CDR2 sequences are SNHLY and FYNNEI. CDR3 size: 14 residues. The CDR3 sequence: CASSQTEFSYEQYV. As DNA, the CDR3 is TGTGCCAGCAGCCAGACAGAATTCTCCTACGAGCAGTACGTC.

The chain recombines TRBV6-5 with TRBJ1-4; TRBD1 agrees at 7 bases. The CDR3 runs 14 residues. CDR1 and CDR2 from the germline V gene are MNHEY and SVGAGI. DNA of the CDR3: TGTGCAAGTAATCTGGGACAGCGAAATGAAAAACTGTTTTTT. Translated: CASNLGQRNEKLFF.

The chain employs TRBV5-1 and TRBJ2-1; D perhaps matches TRBD2 (5 bases). The CDR3 spans 17 residues. Deletions cut 0 bases from V and 0 bases from J, with 13 bases between. The germline V gene has CDR1 SGHRS and CDR2 YFSETQ. DNA for the CDR3: TGCGCCAGCAGCTTGGAAGAGGCGGGCGGCTCCTACAATGAGCAGTTCTTC. It translates to CASSLEEAGGSYNEQFF. Based on the CDR3 plus reference TRBV5-1 and TRBJ2-1, the full variable domain is KAGVTQTPRYLIKTRGQQVTLSCSPISGHRSVSWYQQTPGQGLQFLFEYFSETQRNKGNFPGRFSGRQFSNSRSEMNVSTLELGDSALYLCASSLEEAGGSYNEQFFGPGTRLTVL.

V gene TRBV9 combines with J gene TRBJ1-6; D uncertain. The ends were cut back, 0 bases at V and 11 bases at J, with 12 bases in the middle. This CDR3 contains 14 residues. Germline CDR1 and CDR2: SGDLS and YYNGEE. The CDR3 nucleotides read TGTGCCAGCAGCGTAGGAGGAGCGGGGACACCCCTCCACTTT. This encodes CASSVGGAGTPLHF.

V is TRBV6-6 and J is TRBJ1-5; 9 bases are shared with TRBD1. Germline values: CDR1 MNHNY, CDR2 SVGAGI (reference sequence). With 4 bases clipped from V and 5 bases from J, the junction kept 6 bases outside the gene matches. The length of the CDR3 is 15 residues. The CDR3 loop is CASSLYRGPDQPQHF. CDR3 sequence (DNA): TGTGCCAGCAGTTTATACAGGGGGCCGGATCAGCCCCAGCATTTT.

This clone was observed once. The chain combines TRBV6-5 with TRBJ2-5, with a weak D call TRBD1 (6 bases). Germline-derived CDR1 and CDR2 are MNHEY and SVGAGI. Deletions cut 0 bases from V and 2 bases from J, with 7 bases between. The CDR3 has 14 residues. CDR3 sequence (DNA): TGTGCCAGCAGTTACTCTGACAGGCAAGAGACCCAGTACTTC. Translation: CASSYSDRQETQYF.